This note documents a single T cell receptor beta chain sequence. This sample is part of a study of blood T cell repertoires in COVID-19. Study context: The study drew acute and convalescent COVID-19 samples from the United States, Italy and Spain.

J lost 0 bases, V lost 6 bases, and 9 bases had no gene match. CDR1 is MNHEY, CDR2 SMNVEV, per germline (reference sequence). CDR3 length: 17 amino acids. Original analysis: It was from reference gene primer amplification that nucleated cell counts were estimated. Libraries were prepared by immunoSEQ multiplex PCR; TCRdb keeps only in-frame clonotypes and omits some of them. The V and J calls and clone size come from that table; D and trimming were worked out from the DNA. The sample lists fewer than 350,000 clones; around 85% were seen once. Cohort allocation depended upon clinical history that participants reported.

The chain employs TRBV27 and TRBJ1-5; TRBD1 matches 9 bases. This TCR came from a woman between 40 and 50 years old with acute COVID-19. The source material was PBMCs or T cells enriched from blood (not recorded which). The CDR3 here is CASSDRGRGGSNQPQHF. As DNA, the CDR3 is TGTGCCAGCAGCGACAGGGGGAGGGGGGGTAGCAATCAGCCCCAGCATTTT.